Following are 10 T cell receptor beta chains from one sample sequenced in a study of cytotoxic CD8 clonotypes in ibrutinib-treated CLL. TCRdb keeps only in-frame clones here, not all; method: immunoSEQ multiplex PCR. The sample contains over 45,000 clones, around 60% of which appear only once. The material sequenced was PBMCs, taken after 24 months of ibrutinib treatment. The receptors were sampled from a human donor with chronic lymphocytic leukemia.

This chain connects TRBV13 to TRBJ1-2; 7 bases agree with TRBD1. Germline V gene lookup returns CDR1 PRHDT and CDR2 FYEKMQ (reference sequence). CDR3 length: 15 residues. The V gene end was trimmed by 0 bases and the J gene end by 7 bases; junction bases not matched to a gene: 8. The CDR3 reads CASSLGWDSPGGYTF. DNA of the CDR3: TGTGCCAGCAGCTTAGGCTGGGACAGCCCTGGTGGCTACACCTTC.

V and J are TRBV6-1 and TRBJ2-1; 9 bases agree with TRBD2. Germline CDR1 is MNHNS and CDR2 is SASEGT. V lost 2 bases to trimming and J lost 3 bases; unmatched junction nucleotides: 5. The CDR3 spans 16 residues. This CDR3 is CASSESSGNNYNEQFF. CDR3 DNA sequence: TGTGCCAGCAGTGAATCTAGCGGGAATAACTACAATGAGCAGTTCTTC.

V gene TRBV6-6 combines with J gene TRBJ2-5; tentative D call: TRBD2 (5 bases). CDR3 length: 13 residues. Germline V gene lookup returns CDR1 MNHNY and CDR2 SVGAGI (reference sequence). V lost 9 bases, J lost 3 bases, and 14 bases lay in between. CDR3 DNA sequence: TGTGCCAGTTATAGGACCGGGGAAGAGACCCAGTACTTC. As protein: CASYRTGEETQYF.

The chain joins TRBV7-9 to TRBJ2-1; 7 nucleotides line up with TRBD2. V lost 9 bases and J lost 9; bases outside the gene matches: 17. Germline V gene lookup returns CDR1 SEHNR and CDR2 FQNEAQ (reference sequence). The CDR3 sequence is 15 residues long. The CDR3 DNA reads as TGTGCCAGTATCGTAGGGACTACATCTCCTAGTGAGCAGTTCTTC. Translating gives CASIVGTTSPSEQFF.

In its sample, this clone was seen many times. V is TRBV4-1 and J is TRBJ2-3; 11 bases are a match to TRBD1. Germline V CDR1 and CDR2: MGHRA, YSYEKL. The CDR3 is made up of 15 amino acids. V was pared by 3 bases and J by 4 bases, with 3 bases of the junction left unmatched. The CDR3 sequence: CASSQAGQGADTQYF. The CDR3 DNA follows: TGCGCCAGCAGCCAGGCGGGACAGGGGGCAGATACGCAGTATTTT.

V and J are TRBV19 and TRBJ2-1; TRBD1 is a possible D gene (6 bases). The CDR3 runs 15 residues. Germline loops: CDR1 LNHDA, CDR2 SQIVND (reference sequence). Trimming pared 3 bases from V and 5 bases from J, leaving 14 bases between. The CDR3 spells CASSITGTRNNEQFF. The CDR3 DNA reads as TGTGCCAGTAGTATTACCGGGACAAGAAACAATGAGCAGTTCTTC.

V gene TRBV5-4 combines with J gene TRBJ2-1, with TRBD1 as a possible D gene (6 bases). The CDR3 contains 15 residues. V was pared by 4 bases and J by 4 bases, with 15 bases between. CDR1 and CDR2 (germline): SGHNT, YYREEE (reference sequence). The CDR3 spells CASSLQGAQYNEQFF. DNA of the CDR3: TGTGCCAGCAGCCTACAGGGTGCCCAATACAATGAGCAGTTCTTC.

The chain has TRBV19 and TRBJ1-1, with 8 bases fitting TRBD1. Germline-derived CDR1 and CDR2 are LNHDA and SQIVND (reference sequence). V gave up 7 bases and J gave up 0 bases; unmatched junction bases: 7. This CDR3 has 15 residues. This CDR3 reads CASKGRGLMNTEAFF. The CDR3 DNA follows: TGTGCCAGTAAGGGCAGGGGGCTTATGAACACTGAAGCTTTCTTT.

V usage is TRBV5-5 and J usage is TRBJ2-3; 8 bases align to TRBD1. The length of the CDR3 is 15 residues. The germline V gene encodes CDR1 SGHKS and CDR2 YYEKEE (reference sequence). Trimming at V came to 4 bases and at J to 1 base, leaving 5 bases not matched to a gene. Written as DNA, the CDR3 is TGTGCCAGCAGCCCACAGACAGGGGGCACAGATACGCAGTATTTT. Amino acids: CASSPQTGGTDTQYF.

The chain is built from TRBV27 and TRBJ2-6; 7 nucleotides align to TRBD1. This CDR3 is built from 15 residues. Germline loops: CDR1 MNHEY, CDR2 SMNVEV (reference sequence). V gave up 6 bases and J gave up 2 bases; unmatched junction bases: 4. The CDR3 bases are TGTGCCAGCAGAACAACAGGGGCTGGGGCCAACGTCCTGACTTTC. Encoded protein: CASRTTGAGANVLTF.